These T cell receptor beta chains were read from a single sample in a study of T cells after yellow fever vaccination. TCRdb ran MiXCR on the 5' RACE reads and lists one entry per CDR3 protein. The sample holds hundreds of thousands of distinct CDR3 sequences; 11% are singletons and the top ten take less than 20%. This specimen consisted of PBMCs, obtained on the day of the first yellow fever vaccination. The receptors were sampled from a man aged 18-30 years who received the YFV17D yellow fever vaccine. Each CDR3 is given with its conserved first and last residue. Each record gives: CDR3 length, clone size, D gene, V gene, J gene, CDR3 DNA, CDR3 protein. The D gene is left open where the match is weak. For some rows the clone size is stated as once, few or many, or as a class when expanded; others skip it.

16	NA	NA	TRBV6-2/TRBV6-3	TRBJ2-4	TGTGCCAGCACCCAGCAAGCCGGTGGGAGCCAAAACATTCAGTACTTC	CASTQQAGGSQNIQYF
15	many	NA	TRBV5-1	TRBJ2-3	TGTGCCAGCAGTTTAGACGGCGGGGGCACAGATACGCAGTATTTT	CASSLDGGGTDTQYF
14	NA	NA	TRBV6-2/TRBV6-3	TRBJ1-5	TGTGCCAGCAGGAGGACTCATAGCAATCAGCCCCAGCATTTT	CASRRTHSNQPQHF
13	few	NA	TRBV12-3/TRBV12-4	TRBJ1-1	TGTGCCAGCAGTATTCTGGCCCCGGGTGAAGCTTTCTTT	CASSILAPGEAFF
12	NA	NA	TRBV30	TRBJ1-2	TGTGCCTGGAGTAATATGGGTTATGGCTACACCTTC	CAWSNMGYGYTF
12	NA	TRBD2	TRBV12-3/TRBV12-4	TRBJ2-1	TGTGCCAGCAGTGCTCGGGGGGGCGAGCAGTTCTTC	CASSARGGEQFF
12	few	NA	TRBV6-5	TRBJ2-5	TGTGCCAGCAGTACTGAGCTGGAGACCCAGTACTTC	CASSTELETQYF
15	few	NA	TRBV12-3/TRBV12-4	TRBJ2-7	TGTGCCAGCAGTTTAAGGCAGGGACCTTCCTACGAGCAGTACTTC	CASSLRQGPSYEQYF
13	NA	NA	TRBV12-3/TRBV12-4	TRBJ1-2	TGTGCCAGCGCATTTAGCGACAGGCCCGAGATCACCTTC	CASAFSDRPEITF
12	few	NA	TRBV20-1	TRBJ2-2	TGCAGTGCTAGAGATTATGCCGGGGAGCTGTTTTTT	CSARDYAGELFF
13	few	NA	TRBV7-6	TRBJ1-4	TGTGCCAGCAGCAGGGACCATAATGAAAAACTGTTTTTT	CASSRDHNEKLFF
18	NA	TRBD2	TRBV2	TRBJ2-3	TGTGCCAGCAGTTTTTCCTACGGACTAGCAGCTGGCACAGATACGCAGTATTTT	CASSFSYGLAAGTDTQYF
14	NA	TRBD2	TRBV14	TRBJ2-7	TGTGCCAGCAGCCAAGATTGGACTAGCGGCGAGCAGTACTTC	CASSQDWTSGEQYF
17	few	NA	TRBV28	TRBJ2-2	TGTGCCAGCAGGACCCCATTCTGGCCAGCGAACACCGGGGAGCTGTTTTTT	CASRTPFWPANTGELFF
13	few	NA	TRBV20-1	TRBJ1-1	TGCAGTGCTATTAGGGGGGCCGGCACTGAAGCTTTCTTT	CSAIRGAGTEAFF
14	NA	NA	TRBV9	TRBJ2-5	TGTGCCAGCAGCGTTTTGGAGTTATTGGAGACCCAGTACTTC	CASSVLELLETQYF
14	NA	NA	TRBV18	TRBJ1-6	TGTGCCAGCTCACCACAGGTGGGAAATTCACCCCTCCACTTT	CASSPQVGNSPLHF
17	NA	TRBD2	TRBV7-2	TRBJ2-1	TGTGCCAGCAGCTCCCCTAGCGGGGGGTCTTCCTACAATGAGCAGTTCTTC	CASSSPSGGSSYNEQFF
16	few	NA	TRBV11-2	TRBJ2-7	TGTGCCAGCAGCTTAGGCCCCGGCAAGGCCGTCTACGAGCAGTACTTC	CASSLGPGKAVYEQYF
13	few	NA	TRBV20-1	TRBJ1-6	TGCAGTGCTAGTTCCAGGCAAAATTCACCCCTCCACTTT	CSASSRQNSPLHF
14	few	NA	TRBV3-1	TRBJ1-2	TGTGCCAGCAGCCAAGGCGAACCCCTCTATGGCTACACCTTC	CASSQGEPLYGYTF
15	few	TRBD2	TRBV24-1	TRBJ2-3	TGTGCCACCAGTGAAAACGCGGGGGGCACAGATACGCAGTATTTT	CATSENAGGTDTQYF
12	NA	NA	TRBV5-1	TRBJ2-3	TGCGCCAGCAGCCAGGACCAACGGGCGCAGTATTTT	CASSQDQRAQYF
16	NA	TRBD1	TRBV28	TRBJ1-2	TGTGCCAGCAGCTCATTTATCGGACAGGTGAACTATGGCTACACCTTC	CASSSFIGQVNYGYTF
14	NA	TRBD1	TRBV10-3	TRBJ2-1	TGTGCCATCAGCGTGACAGGGGGACACAATGAGCAGTTCTTC	CAISVTGGHNEQFF
14	few	NA	TRBV20-1	TRBJ1-6	TGCAGTGCTATCGGTTTACAGGTTAATTCACCCCTCCACTTT	CSAIGLQVNSPLHF
14	NA	NA	TRBV20-1	TRBJ2-2	TGCAGTGCTAGTGGGGGGCTGAACACCGGGGAGCTGTTTTTT	CSASGGLNTGELFF
16	few	TRBD2	TRBV4-3	TRBJ2-3	TGCGCCAGCAGCCAAGAAATAACGACTAGCGGTGATACGCAGTATTTT	CASSQEITTSGDTQYF
17	few	NA	TRBV18	TRBJ1-6	TGTGCCAGCTCACCACGGAAAACCGGATCCTATAATTCACCCCTCCACTTT	CASSPRKTGSYNSPLHF
14	few	NA	TRBV6-5	TRBJ1-1	TGTGCCAGCAGTTACTCGGGAACACCCCACGAAGCTTTCTTT	CASSYSGTPHEAFF
14	NA	TRBD2	TRBV6-5	TRBJ2-2	TGTGCCAGCAGTTGGACTAGCGGGGGCGAGGAGCTGTTTTTT	CASSWTSGGEELFF
18	NA	TRBD2	TRBV4-3	TRBJ2-2	TGCGCCAGCAGCCAAGATGGCGGGGGGGCCAAGTCCACCGGGGAGCTGTTTTTT	CASSQDGGGAKSTGELFF
14	NA	NA	TRBV11-3	TRBJ2-1	TGTGCCAGCAGCCGACGGGGTAGCGACAATGAGCAGTTCTTC	CASSRRGSDNEQFF
13	few	NA	TRBV5-8	TRBJ2-2	TGTGCCAGCAGCCCCAGACCGGCCGGGGAGCTGTTTTTT	CASSPRPAGELFF
16	few	NA	TRBV5-1	TRBJ2-2	TGCGCCAGCAGCATACTTTACGGGGTCGACACCGGGGAGCTGTTTTTT	CASSILYGVDTGELFF
16	many	TRBD1	TRBV11-2	TRBJ2-2	TGTGCCAGCAGCAAAACTGGACAGGGGAGCACCGGGGAGCTGTTTTTT	CASSKTGQGSTGELFF
14	few	NA	TRBV7-6	TRBJ2-3	TGTGCCAGCAGCCCAGGGACTAGCACAGATACGCAGTATTTT	CASSPGTSTDTQYF
11	many	NA	TRBV12-3/TRBV12-4	TRBJ2-1	TGTGCCAGCAGTTATAGGAATGAGCAGTTCTTC	CASSYRNEQFF
15	few	NA	TRBV4-3	TRBJ2-3	TGCGCCAGCAGCCAACGGGCGGGAACACCGGATACGCAGTATTTT	CASSQRAGTPDTQYF
11	many	NA	TRBV7-2	TRBJ2-1	TGTGCCAGCGCCCTTTACAATGAGCAGTTCTTC	CASALYNEQFF
13	NA	TRBD2	TRBV6-1	TRBJ2-7	TGTGCCAGCAGTCGTATTAGCGGGTACGAGCAGTACTTC	CASSRISGYEQYF
15	few	NA	TRBV7-3	TRBJ2-5	TGTGCCAGCAGCTCCGAGAGTGGGGCCCAAGAGACCCAGTACTTC	CASSSESGAQETQYF
13	few	NA	TRBV29-1	TRBJ1-1	TGCAGCGTTGAGCAGTTCCTGAACACTGAAGCTTTCTTT	CSVEQFLNTEAFF
13	NA	TRBD1	TRBV20-1	TRBJ1-5	TGCAGTGCCGCGGGACAGCCCAATCAGCCCCAGCATTTT	CSAAGQPNQPQHF
16	few	NA	TRBV19	TRBJ1-5	TGTGCCAGTAGTATCATGGCAGGTGGGGGCAATCAGCCCCAGCATTTT	CASSIMAGGGNQPQHF
14	many	NA	TRBV12-3/TRBV12-4	TRBJ2-6	TGTGCCAGCAGTTTACTAGCTGGGGCCAACGTCCTGACTTTC	CASSLLAGANVLTF
11	NA	NA	TRBV24-1	TRBJ2-3	TGTGCCACCAGTGATTACGATACGCAGTATTTT	CATSDYDTQYF
13	NA	NA	TRBV24-1	TRBJ2-2	TGTGCCACCAGTGCGGGGTTCACCGGGGAGCTGTTTTTT	CATSAGFTGELFF
16	NA	TRBD2	TRBV3-1	TRBJ2-1	TGTGCCAGCAGCCGGACTAGCGGGGGCCTATACAATGAGCAGTTCTTC	CASSRTSGGLYNEQFF